This record looks at one T cell receptor (beta chain) sequence and its context. The antigen remains unidentified. The data are from a study of shared clonotypes between healthy human individuals. Overall study findings and caveats: Collection of samples was limited to blood; tissue repertoires likely differ. When naive CD4 clonotypes were compared across a handful of donors, approximately 5% were shared.

Partitioning of CD4+ cells yielded a CD45RA+ naive subset and a CD45RA-negative memory subset. Germline assignment: CDR1 MNHEY and CDR2 SVGAGI. V lost 8 bases to trimming and J lost 0 bases; unmatched junction nucleotides: 5. The CDR3 is 15 amino acids. The data were produced by immunoSEQ multiplex PCR, yet TCRdb's version contains in-frame clones alone and is incomplete. The sample has more than 2,000,000 clones; around 94% are singletons. Sample: naive CD4+ T cells sorted from blood. The subset was: CD45RA+ positively selected. The chain couples TRBV6-5 to TRBJ2-2, with 8 bases identical to TRBD1. This TCR came from a young man in good health. The CDR3 loop reads CASRDRKTNTGELFF. The DNA of the CDR3 is TGTGCCAGCCGGGACAGGAAAACGAACACCGGGGAGCTGTTTTTT.